This TCR beta chain emerged from a study of chemoradiotherapy in HPV16-positive cancers. Sequencing was performed with immunoSEQ multiplex PCR; in TCRdb, only in-frame clones are kept and a portion is missing. The sample holds 30,000 to 40,000 clones, about 77% seen once. The sequencing here drew on blood, taken from a patient who underwent chemoradiotherapy. The clonotype originates from a human donor with HPV-associated anogenital cancer.

CDR3 nucleotides: TGTGCTAGTGGTTTGGTACCACAGGGGGCGGACACGCAGTATTTT. Translation gives CASGLVPQGADTQYF. The genes are TRBV12-5 and TRBJ2-3; 9 positions match TRBD1. Per germline, CDR1 LGHNT and CDR2 FRNRAP. The CDR3 totals 15 residues. With V trimmed by 0 bases and J by 9 bases, 7 bases remained unmatched.